This T cell receptor (beta chain) appears in the sequencing data of a study of blood T cell repertoires in COVID-19. At the level of the study: Sites in the United States, Italy and Spain provided acute and convalescent COVID-19 samples. T cells, B-cell-depleted T cells, or PBMCs supplied cDNA or gDNA.

Original data processing: Amplification of reference gene primers provided the estimated nucleated cell counts. Using immunoSEQ multiplex PCR, the repertoire was profiled, and TCRdb retains in-frame clones only, with some absent. The V and J calls and clone size are taken from that table; D and trimming were inferred from the DNA. The table lists 85,000 to 95,000 clones, approximately 88% of them singletons. The germline CDR1 and CDR2 sequences are MNHNY and SVGAGI (reference sequence). V shed 2 bases and J shed 7 bases, with 8 bases lying between them. The CDR3 is 12 residues long. Seattle participants joined during active infection and were tracked over time.

Sequenced sample: peripheral blood. The gene calls are TRBV6-6 and TRBJ1-1; possible D gene TRBD1, 5 bases. This receptor was taken from a man between 60 and 75 years old with COVID-19, enrolled during active disease. The CDR3 DNA follows: TGTGCCAGCAGTTACCTGACAGATGAAGCTTTCTTT. It translates to CASSYLTDEAFF.